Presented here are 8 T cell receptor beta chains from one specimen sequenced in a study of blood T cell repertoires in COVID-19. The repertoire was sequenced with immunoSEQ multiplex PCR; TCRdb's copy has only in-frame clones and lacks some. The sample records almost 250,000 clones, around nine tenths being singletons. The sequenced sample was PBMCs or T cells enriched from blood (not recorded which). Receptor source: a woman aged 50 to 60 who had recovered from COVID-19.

DNA of the CDR3: TGTGCCAGCAGCTTAATCGGCGGGAACACTGAAGCTTTCTTT. It yields the protein CASSLIGGNTEAFF. The chain uses TRBV7-3 and TRBJ1-1, with D hard to call. The CDR3 loop spans 14 amino acids. Germline assignment: CDR1 SGHTA and CDR2 FQGTGA. Trimming removed 1 base at V and 1 base at J, with 7 bases between.

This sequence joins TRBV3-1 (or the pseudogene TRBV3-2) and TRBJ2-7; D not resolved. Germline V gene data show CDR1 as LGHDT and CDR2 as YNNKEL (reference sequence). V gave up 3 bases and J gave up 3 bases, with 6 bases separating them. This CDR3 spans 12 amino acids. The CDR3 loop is CASSQASYEQYF. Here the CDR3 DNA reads TGTGCCAGCAGCCAGGCCAGCTACGAGCAGTACTTC.

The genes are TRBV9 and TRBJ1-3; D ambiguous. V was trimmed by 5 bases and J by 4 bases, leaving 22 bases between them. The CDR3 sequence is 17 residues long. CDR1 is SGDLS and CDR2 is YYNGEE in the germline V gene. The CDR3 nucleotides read TGTGCCAGCAGTGCCGGTGCCGGTATCAAGTTCGGAAACACCATATATTTT. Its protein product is CASSAGAGIKFGNTIYF.

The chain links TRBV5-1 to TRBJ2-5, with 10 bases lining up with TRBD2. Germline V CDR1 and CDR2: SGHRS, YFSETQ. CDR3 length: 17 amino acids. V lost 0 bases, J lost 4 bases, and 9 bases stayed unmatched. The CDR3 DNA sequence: TGCGCCAGCAGCTTGGCCATAGCGGGAGGAGTTTTAGAGACCCAGTACTTC. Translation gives CASSLAIAGGVLETQYF.

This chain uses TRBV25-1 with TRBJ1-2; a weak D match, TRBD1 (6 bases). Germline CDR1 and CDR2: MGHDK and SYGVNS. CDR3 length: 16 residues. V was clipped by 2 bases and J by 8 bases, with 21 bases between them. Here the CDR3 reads CASSEAQGLKIGGYTF. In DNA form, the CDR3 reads TGTGCCAGCAGTGAAGCCCAGGGGCTCAAAATTGGGGGCTACACCTTC.

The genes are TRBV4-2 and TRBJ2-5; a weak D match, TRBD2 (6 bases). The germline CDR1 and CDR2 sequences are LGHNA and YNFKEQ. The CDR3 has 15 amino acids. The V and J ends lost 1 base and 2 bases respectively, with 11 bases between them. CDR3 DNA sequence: TGTGCCAGCAGCCAAGGAGTAGCGGAACAAGAGACCCAGTACTTC. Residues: CASSQGVAEQETQYF.

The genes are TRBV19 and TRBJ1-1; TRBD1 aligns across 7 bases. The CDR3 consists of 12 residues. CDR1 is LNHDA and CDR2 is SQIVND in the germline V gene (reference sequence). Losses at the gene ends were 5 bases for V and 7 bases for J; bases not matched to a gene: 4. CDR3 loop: CASSPRQGEAFF. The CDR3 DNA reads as TGTGCCAGTAGTCCCCGACAGGGTGAAGCTTTCTTT.

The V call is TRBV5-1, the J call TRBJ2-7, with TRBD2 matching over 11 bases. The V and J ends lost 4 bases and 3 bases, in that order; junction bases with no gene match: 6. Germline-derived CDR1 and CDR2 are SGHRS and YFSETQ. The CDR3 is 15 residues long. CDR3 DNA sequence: TGCGCCAGCAGCCCTACTAGCGGGAGCGTCTACGAGCAGTACTTC. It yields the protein CASSPTSGSVYEQYF. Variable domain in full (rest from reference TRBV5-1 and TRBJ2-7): KAGVTQTPRYLIKTRGQQVTLSCSPISGHRSVSWYQQTPGQGLQFLFEYFSETQRNKGNFPGRFSGRQFSNSRSEMNVSTLELGDSALYLCASSPTSGSVYEQYFGPGTRLTVT.